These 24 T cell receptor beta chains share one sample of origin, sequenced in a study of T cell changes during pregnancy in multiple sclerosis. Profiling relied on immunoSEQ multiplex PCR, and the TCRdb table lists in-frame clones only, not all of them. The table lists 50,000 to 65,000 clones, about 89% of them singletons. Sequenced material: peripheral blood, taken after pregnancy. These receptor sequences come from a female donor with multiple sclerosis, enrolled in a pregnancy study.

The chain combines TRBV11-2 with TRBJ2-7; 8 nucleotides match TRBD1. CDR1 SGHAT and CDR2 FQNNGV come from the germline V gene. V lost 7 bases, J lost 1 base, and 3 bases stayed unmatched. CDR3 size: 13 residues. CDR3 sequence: CASMRTGSYEQYF. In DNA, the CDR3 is TGTGCCAGCATGAGGACAGGGTCCTACGAGCAGTACTTC. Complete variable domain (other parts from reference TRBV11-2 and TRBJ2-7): EAGVAQSPRYKIIEKRQSVAFWCNPISGHATLYWYQQILGQGPKLLIQFQNNGVVDDSQLPKDRFSAERLKGVDSTLKIQPAKLEDSAVYLCASMRTGSYEQYFGPGTRLTVT.

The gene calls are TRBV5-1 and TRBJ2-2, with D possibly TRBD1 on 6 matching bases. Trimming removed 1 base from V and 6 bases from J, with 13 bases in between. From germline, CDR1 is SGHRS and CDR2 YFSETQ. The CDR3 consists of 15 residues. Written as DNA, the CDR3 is TGCGCCAGCAGCTTGACTGCAGGGGTCTCCGGGGAGCTGTTTTTT. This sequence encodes CASSLTAGVSGELFF.

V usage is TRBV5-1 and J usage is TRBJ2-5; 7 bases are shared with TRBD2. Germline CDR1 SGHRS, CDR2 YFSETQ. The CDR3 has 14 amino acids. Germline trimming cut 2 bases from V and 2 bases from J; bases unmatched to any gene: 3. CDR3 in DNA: TGCGCCAGCAGCTTCGGGGGGTCGCAAGAGACCCAGTACTTC. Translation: CASSFGGSQETQYF.

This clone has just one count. CDR3 sequence: CAIHRGYNSPLHF. CDR3 nucleotides: TGTGCCATCCACAGGGGGTATAATTCACCCCTCCACTTT. The gene calls are TRBV6-1 and TRBJ1-6, with 8 positions matching TRBD1. With V trimmed by 10 bases and J by 4 bases, 3 bases remained unmatched. The CDR3 contains 13 residues. From germline, CDR1 is MNHNS and CDR2 SASEGT.

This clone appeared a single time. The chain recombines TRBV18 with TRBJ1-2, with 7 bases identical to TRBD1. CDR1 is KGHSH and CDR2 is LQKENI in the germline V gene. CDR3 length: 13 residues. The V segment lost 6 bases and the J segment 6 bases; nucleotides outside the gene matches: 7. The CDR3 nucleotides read TGTGCCAGCTCGGGCCGGGACAGTGATGGCTACACCTTC. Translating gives CASSGRDSDGYTF.

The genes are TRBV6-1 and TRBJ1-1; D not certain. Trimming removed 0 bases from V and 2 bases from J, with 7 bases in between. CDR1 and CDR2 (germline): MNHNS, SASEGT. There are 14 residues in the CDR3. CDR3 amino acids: CASSEAPENTEAFF. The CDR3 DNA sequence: TGTGCCAGCAGTGAAGCACCAGAAAACACTGAAGCTTTCTTT.

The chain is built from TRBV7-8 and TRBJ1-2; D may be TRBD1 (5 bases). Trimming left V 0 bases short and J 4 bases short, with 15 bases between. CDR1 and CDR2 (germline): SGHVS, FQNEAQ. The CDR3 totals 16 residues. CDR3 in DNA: TGTGCCAGCAGCTTAGCAGATCCAGGGCCGGGCTATGGCTACACCTTC. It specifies CASSLADPGPGYGYTF.

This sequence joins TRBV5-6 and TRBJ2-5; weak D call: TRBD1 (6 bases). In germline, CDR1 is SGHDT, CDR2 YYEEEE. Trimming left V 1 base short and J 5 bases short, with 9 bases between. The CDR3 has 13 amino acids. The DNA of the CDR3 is TGTGCCAGCAGCTTGACAGGGCGGGAGACCCAGTACTTC. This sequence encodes CASSLTGRETQYF.

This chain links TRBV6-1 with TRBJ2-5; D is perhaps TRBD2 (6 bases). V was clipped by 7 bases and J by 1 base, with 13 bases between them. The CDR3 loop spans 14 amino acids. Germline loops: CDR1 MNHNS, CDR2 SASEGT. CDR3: CASMRSGVQETQYF. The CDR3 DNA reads TGTGCCAGCATGCGCTCGGGGGTCCAAGAGACCCAGTACTTC.

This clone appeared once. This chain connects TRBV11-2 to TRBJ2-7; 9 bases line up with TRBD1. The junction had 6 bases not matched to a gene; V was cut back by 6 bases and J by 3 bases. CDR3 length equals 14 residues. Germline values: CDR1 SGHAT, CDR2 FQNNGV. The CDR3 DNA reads TGTGCCAGCAGTACACAGGGGGCGAGCTACGAGCAGTACTTC. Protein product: CASSTQGASYEQYF.

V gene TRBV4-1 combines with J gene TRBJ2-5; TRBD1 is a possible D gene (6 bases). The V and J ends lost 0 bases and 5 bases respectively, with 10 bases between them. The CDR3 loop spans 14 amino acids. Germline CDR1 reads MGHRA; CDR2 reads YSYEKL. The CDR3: CASSQDLRGETQYF. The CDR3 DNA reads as TGCGCCAGCAGCCAAGATCTAAGGGGGGAGACCCAGTACTTC.

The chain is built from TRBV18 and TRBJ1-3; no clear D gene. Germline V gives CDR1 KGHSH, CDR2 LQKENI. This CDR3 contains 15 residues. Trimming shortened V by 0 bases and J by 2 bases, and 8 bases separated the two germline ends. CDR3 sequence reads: CASSPPTGPGNTIYF. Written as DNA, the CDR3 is TGTGCCAGCTCACCACCAACCGGTCCTGGAAACACCATATATTTT.

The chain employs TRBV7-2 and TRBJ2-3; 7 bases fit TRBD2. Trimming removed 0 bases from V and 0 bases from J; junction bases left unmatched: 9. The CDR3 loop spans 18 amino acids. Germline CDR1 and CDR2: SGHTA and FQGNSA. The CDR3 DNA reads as TGTGCCAGCAGCTTAGCTATTAGGACTAGTCTAAGCACAGATACGCAGTATTTT. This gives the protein CASSLAIRTSLSTDTQYF.

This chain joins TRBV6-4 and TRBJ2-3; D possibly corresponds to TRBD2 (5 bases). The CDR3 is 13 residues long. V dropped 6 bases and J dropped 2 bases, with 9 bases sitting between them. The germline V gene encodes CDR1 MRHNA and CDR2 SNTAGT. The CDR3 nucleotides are TGTGCCAGCAGCGAGGGCCACACAGATACGCAGTATTTT. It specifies CASSEGHTDTQYF.

CDR3 in DNA: TGTGCCAGCAGCTTAGCGGGGGGAGGGAACACTGAAGCTTTCTTT. Amino acids: CASSLAGGGNTEAFF. The chain has TRBV7-2 and TRBJ1-1; D perhaps matches TRBD1 (5 bases). Per germline, CDR1 SGHTA and CDR2 FQGNSA. The CDR3 has 15 amino acids. Trimming left V 0 bases short and J 1 base short, with 9 bases between.

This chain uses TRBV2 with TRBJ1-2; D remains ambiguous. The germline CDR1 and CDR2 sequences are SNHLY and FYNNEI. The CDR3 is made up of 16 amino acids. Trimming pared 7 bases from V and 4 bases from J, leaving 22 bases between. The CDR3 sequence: CASIPSQGQLRYGYTF. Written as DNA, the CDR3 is TGTGCCAGCATACCGAGCCAAGGTCAACTACGCTATGGCTACACCTTC.

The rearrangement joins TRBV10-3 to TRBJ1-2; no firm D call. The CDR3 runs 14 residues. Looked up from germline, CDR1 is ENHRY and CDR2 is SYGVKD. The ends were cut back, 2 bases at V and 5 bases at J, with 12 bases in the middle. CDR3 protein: CAISEDDWIYGYTF. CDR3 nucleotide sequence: TGTGCCATCAGTGAGGACGACTGGATATATGGCTACACCTTC.

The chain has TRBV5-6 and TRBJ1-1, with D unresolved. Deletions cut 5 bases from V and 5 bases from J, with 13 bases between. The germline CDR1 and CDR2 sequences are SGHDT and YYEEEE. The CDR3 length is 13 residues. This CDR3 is CASRFRGQTEAFF. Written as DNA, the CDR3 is TGTGCCAGCAGGTTCCGCGGTCAGACTGAAGCTTTCTTT.

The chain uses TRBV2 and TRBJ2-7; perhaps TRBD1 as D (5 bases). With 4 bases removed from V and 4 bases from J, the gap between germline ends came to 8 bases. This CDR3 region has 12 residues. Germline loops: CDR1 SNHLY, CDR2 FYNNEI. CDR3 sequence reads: CASSVGAYEQYF. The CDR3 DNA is TGTGCCAGCAGTGTAGGGGCTTACGAGCAGTACTTC.

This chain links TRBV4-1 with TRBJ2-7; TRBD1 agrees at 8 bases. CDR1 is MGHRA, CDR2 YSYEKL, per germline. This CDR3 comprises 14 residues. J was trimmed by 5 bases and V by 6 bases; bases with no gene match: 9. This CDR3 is CASRPPGQAHEQYF. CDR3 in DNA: TGCGCCAGCAGACCTCCGGGACAGGCCCACGAGCAGTACTTC.

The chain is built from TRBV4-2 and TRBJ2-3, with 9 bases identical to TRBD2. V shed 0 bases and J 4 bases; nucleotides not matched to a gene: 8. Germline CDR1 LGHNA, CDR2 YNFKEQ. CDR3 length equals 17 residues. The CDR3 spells CASSQDPPKRGADTQYF. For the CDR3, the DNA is TGTGCCAGCAGCCAAGATCCCCCCAAGCGGGGGGCAGATACGCAGTATTTT.

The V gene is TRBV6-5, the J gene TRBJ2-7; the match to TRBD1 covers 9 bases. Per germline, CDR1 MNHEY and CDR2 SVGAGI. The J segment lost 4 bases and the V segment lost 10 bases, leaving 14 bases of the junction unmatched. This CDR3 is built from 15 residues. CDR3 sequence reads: CATSRSDRGSYEQYF. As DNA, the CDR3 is TGTGCCACCTCGAGGTCGGACAGGGGTTCGTACGAGCAGTACTTC.

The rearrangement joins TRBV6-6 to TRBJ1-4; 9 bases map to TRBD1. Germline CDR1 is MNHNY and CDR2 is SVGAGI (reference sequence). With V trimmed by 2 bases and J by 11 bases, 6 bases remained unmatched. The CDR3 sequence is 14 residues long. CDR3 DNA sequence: TGTGCCAGCAGTTACAAGACAGGGGGGGTCAAACTGTTTTTT. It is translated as CASSYKTGGVKLFF.

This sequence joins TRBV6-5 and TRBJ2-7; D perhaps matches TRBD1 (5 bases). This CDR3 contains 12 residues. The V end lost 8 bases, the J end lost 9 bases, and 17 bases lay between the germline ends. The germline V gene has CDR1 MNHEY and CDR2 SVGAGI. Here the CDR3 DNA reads TGTGCCAGCGGACCAGGGAACATCGGGCAGTACTTC. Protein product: CASGPGNIGQYF.